This T cell receptor (beta chain) stems from a study of blood T cell repertoires in COVID-19. In the study overall: The United States, Italy and Spain supplied acute and convalescent COVID-19 samples. Nucleic acid was either cDNA or gDNA, and it came from T cells, B-cell-depleted T cells, or PBMCs.

Original methodology: Amplification of reference gene primers was used by the study to estimate nucleated cell counts. Data came from immunoSEQ multiplex PCR; TCRdb stores just in-frame clones and leaves some out. That table furnishes V, J and clone size, whereas the DNA furnished D and trimming. The table shows a few hundred thousand clones, with about 85% occurring only once. Sequences were obtained from peripheral blood. The TCR originated in a woman aged 50 to 65 with active or convalescent COVID-19.

For the CDR3, the DNA is TGTGCCAGCAGCTTATACCCGCGTAACACTGAAGCTTTCTTT. Its protein product is CASSLYPRNTEAFF. This rearrangement joins TRBV7-2 to TRBJ1-1; D is unclear. The CDR3 extends over 14 amino acids. The V end was cut by 2 bases, the J end by 2 bases, with 9 bases between. Germline values: CDR1 SGHTA, CDR2 FQGNSA. Drawing the rest from reference TRBV7-2 and TRBJ1-1, the complete variable domain is GAGVSQSPSNKVTEKGKDVELRCDPISGHTALYWYRQSLGQGLEFLIYFQGNSAPDKSGLPSDRFSAERTGGSVSTLTIQRTQQEDSAVYLCASSLYPRNTEAFFGQGTRLTVV.